This T cell receptor (beta chain) was sequenced during a study of spatial heterogeneity in lung cancer. About the research overall: As counted in raw reads, each unique TCR and UMI combination appeared more than ten times on average.

CDR3 length equals 10 residues. Looked up from germline, CDR1 is SQVTM and CDR2 is ANQGSEA. V lost 6 bases and J 6 bases, leaving 6 bases between the germline ends. TCRdb reanalysed the 5' RACE reads using MiXCR and keeps one entry per CDR3 protein. The sample records around 16,000 distinct CDR3 sequences, approximately 6.2% being singletons. Within the sample, this clonotype is medium-sized (0.01 to 0.1%). Its antigen remains unknown. Study conclusions and caveats: The number of expanded tumor alpha and beta chains correlated with mutation number.

The time point is: sample taken at primary tumor resection. Sequencing used lung tumor tissue, obtained at surgery. The chain combines TRBV29-1 with TRBJ2-1; tentatively, D is TRBD2 (5 bases). The clonotype originates from a female donor with early-stage non-small cell lung cancer. CDR3 sequence reads: CSVLGNEQFF. For the CDR3, the DNA is TGCAGCGTACTAGGCAATGAGCAGTTCTTC.